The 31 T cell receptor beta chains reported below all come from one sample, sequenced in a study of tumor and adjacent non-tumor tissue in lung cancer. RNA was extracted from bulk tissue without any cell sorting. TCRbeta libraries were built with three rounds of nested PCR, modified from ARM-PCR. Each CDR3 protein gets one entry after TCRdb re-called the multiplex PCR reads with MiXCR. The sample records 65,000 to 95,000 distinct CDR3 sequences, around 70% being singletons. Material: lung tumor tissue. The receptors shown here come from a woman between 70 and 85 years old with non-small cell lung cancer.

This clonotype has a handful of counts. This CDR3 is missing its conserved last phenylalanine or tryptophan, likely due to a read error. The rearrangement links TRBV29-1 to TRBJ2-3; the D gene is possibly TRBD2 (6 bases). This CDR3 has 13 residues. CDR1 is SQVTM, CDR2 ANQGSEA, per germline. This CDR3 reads CSVGREFTNTQYL. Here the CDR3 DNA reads TGCAGCGTGGGCCGGGAGTTCACAAATACGCAGTATCTT.

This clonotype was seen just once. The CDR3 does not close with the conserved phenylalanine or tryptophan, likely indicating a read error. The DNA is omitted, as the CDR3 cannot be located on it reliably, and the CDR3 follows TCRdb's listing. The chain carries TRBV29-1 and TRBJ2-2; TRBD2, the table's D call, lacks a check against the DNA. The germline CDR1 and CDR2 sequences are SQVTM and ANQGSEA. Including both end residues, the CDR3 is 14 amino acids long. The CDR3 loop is CSVTSSGSAGELFL.

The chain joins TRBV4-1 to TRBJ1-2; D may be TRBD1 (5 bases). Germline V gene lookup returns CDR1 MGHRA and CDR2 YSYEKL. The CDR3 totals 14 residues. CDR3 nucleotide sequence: TGCACCAACAGCCAAGAACCCCAGGGTGGGGGCTACACCTTC. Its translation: CTNSQEPQGGGYTF.

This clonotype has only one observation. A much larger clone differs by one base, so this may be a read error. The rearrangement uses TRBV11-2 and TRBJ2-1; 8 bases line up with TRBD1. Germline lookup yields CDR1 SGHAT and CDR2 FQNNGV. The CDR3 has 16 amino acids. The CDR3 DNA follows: TGTACCAGCAGCCCCGACAGGGGCGCGGGTTTTTTTGAGCAGTTCTTC. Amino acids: CTSSPDRGAGFFEQFF.

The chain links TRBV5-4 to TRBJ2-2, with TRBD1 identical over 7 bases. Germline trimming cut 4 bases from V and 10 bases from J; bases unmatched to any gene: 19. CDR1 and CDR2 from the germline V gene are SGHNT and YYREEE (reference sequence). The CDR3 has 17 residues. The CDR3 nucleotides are TGTGCCAGCAGCCCTTCTCACCTGACAGGGAATCCCCCGGAGCTGTTTTTT. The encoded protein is CASSPSHLTGNPPELFF.

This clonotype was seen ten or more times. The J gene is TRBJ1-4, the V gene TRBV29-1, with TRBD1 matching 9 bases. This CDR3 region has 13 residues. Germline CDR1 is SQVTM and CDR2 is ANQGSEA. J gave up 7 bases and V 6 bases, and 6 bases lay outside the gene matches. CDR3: CSVGGQGGEKLFF. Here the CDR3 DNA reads TGCAGCGTGGGGGGACAGGGAGGTGAAAAACTGTTTTTT.

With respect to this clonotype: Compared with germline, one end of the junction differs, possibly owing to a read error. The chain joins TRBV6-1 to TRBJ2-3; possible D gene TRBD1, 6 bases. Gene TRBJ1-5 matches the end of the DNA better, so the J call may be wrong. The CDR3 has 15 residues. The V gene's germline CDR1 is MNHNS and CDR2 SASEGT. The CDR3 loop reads CVSRGLAGLTDTQHF. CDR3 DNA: TGTGTCAGCAGGGGACTAGCGGGACTCACAGATACGCAGCATTTT.

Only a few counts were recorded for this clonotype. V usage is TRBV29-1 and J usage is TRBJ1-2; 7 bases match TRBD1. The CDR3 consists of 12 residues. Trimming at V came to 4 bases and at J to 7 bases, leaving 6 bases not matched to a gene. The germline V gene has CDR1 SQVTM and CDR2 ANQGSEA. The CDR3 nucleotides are TGCAGCGTTGGATTAGGGGGCTGTGGCTACACCTTC. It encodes CSVGLGGCGYTF.

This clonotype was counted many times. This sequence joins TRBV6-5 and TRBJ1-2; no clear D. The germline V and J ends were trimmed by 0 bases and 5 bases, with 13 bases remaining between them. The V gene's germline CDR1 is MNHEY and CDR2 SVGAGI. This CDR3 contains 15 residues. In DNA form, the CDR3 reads TGTGCCAGCAGTTACTCGAGTCCTCTTTCTTATGGCTACACCTTC. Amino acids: CASSYSSPLSYGYTF.

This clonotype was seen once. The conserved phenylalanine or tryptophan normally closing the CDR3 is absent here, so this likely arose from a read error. In DNA form, the CDR3 reads TGTGCCCAATCCGGGACGGCTAACAATGAGCAGTTCATC. It yields the protein CAQSGTANNEQFI. V and J are TRBV10-3 and TRBJ2-1; D may correspond to TRBD1 or TRBD2 (5 bases each). The CDR3 has 13 amino acids. Germline CDR1 reads ENHRY; CDR2 reads SYGVKD. V was trimmed by 11 bases and J by 5 bases, leaving 16 bases between them.

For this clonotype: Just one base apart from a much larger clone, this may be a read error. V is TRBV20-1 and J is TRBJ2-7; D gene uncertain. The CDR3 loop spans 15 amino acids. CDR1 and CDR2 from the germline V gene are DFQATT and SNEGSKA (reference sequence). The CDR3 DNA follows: TGCAGTGTTAGAGGTTATGGAGCAGGCTCCTACGAGCAGTACTTC. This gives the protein CSVRGYGAGSYEQYF.

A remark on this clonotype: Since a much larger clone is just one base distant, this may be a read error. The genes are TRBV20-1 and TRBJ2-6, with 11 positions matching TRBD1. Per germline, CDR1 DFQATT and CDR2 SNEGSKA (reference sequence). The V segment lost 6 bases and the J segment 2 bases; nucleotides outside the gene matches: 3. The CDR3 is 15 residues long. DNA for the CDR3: TGCAGTGCATCGGACAGGGGGCCTGGGGCCAACGTCCTGACTTTC. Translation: CSASDRGPGANVLTF.

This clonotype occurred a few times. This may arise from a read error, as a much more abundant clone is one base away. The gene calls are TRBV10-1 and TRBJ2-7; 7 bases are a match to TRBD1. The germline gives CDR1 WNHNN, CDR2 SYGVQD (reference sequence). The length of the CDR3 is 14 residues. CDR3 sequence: CAGGQENGIYEQCF. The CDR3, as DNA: TGCGCAGGAGGACAGGAGAACGGAATATACGAGCAGTGCTTC.

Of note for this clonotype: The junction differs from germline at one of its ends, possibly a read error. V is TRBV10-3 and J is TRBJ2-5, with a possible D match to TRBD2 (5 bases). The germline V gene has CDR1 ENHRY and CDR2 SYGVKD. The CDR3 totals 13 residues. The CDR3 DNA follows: TGCGCCGTCAGACCGGAGGACCAAGAGACCCAGTACTTC. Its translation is CAVRPEDQETQYF.

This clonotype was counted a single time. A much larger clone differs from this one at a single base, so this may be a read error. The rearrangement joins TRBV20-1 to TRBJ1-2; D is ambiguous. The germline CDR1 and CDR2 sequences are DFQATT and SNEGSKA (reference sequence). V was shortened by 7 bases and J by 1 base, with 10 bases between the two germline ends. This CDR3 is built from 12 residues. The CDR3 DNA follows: TGCAGTGGACCGCGGAATAACTATGGCTACACCTTC. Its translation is CSGPRNNYGYTF.

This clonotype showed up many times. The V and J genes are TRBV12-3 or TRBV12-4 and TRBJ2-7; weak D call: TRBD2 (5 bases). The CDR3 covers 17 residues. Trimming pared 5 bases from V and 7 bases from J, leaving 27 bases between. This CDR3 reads CASSLMTKSGFLSEQYF. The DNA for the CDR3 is TGTGCCAGCAGTCTAATGACGAAGAGCGGATTTTTGAGTGAGCAGTACTTC.

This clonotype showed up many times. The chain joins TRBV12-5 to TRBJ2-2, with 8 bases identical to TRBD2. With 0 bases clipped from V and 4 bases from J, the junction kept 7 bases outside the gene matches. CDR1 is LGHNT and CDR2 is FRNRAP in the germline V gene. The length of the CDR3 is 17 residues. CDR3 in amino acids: CASGLVLTSGGTGELFF. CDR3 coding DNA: TGTGCTAGTGGTTTGGTACTAACGAGCGGGGGCACCGGGGAGCTGTTTTTT.

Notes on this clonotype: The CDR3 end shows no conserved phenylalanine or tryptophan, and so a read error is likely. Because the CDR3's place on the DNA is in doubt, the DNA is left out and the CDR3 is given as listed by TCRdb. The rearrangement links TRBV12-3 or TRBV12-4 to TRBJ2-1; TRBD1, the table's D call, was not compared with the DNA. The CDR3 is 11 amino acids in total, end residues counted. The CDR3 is CASSSRAGAFL.

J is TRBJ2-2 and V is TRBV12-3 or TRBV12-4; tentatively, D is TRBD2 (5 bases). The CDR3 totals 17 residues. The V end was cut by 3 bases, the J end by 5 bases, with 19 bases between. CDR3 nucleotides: TGTGCCAGCAGTTTGGGGAGAGGTCGGGTAATTACCGGGGAGCTGTTTTTT. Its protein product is CASSLGRGRVITGELFF.

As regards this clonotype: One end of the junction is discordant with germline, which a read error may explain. In DNA, the CDR3 is TGCATCTCCTCCGGCGGGAGGGCGGAAGATACGCAGTACTTT. This encodes CISSGGRAEDTQYF. J is TRBJ2-3 and V is TRBV29-1; the match to TRBD2 covers 9 bases. CDR3 size: 14 residues. The V gene's germline CDR1 is SQVTM and CDR2 ANQGSEA.

This chain's CDR3 is CASSVGHSRQETQYF. DNA for the CDR3: TGTGCCAGCAGTGTCGGTCACTCCCGCCAAGAGACCCAGTACTTC. The chain employs TRBV2 and TRBJ2-5; no clear D. Trimming left V 4 bases short and J 1 base short, with 13 bases between. CDR3 size: 15 residues. From germline, CDR1 is SNHLY and CDR2 FYNNEI.

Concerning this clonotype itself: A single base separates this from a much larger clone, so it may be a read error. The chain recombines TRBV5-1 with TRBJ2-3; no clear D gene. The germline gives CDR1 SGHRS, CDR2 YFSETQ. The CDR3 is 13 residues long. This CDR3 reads CASTNWGGDTRYF. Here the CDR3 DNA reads TGCGCCAGCACCAACTGGGGTGGAGATACGCGGTATTTT.

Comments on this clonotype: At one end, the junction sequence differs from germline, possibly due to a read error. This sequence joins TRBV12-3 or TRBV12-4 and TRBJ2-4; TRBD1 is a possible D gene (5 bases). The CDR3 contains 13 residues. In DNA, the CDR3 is TGTGCCAGCAGTTTTGAGGTTGAGGACATTCAGTGCTTC. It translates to CASSFEVEDIQCF.

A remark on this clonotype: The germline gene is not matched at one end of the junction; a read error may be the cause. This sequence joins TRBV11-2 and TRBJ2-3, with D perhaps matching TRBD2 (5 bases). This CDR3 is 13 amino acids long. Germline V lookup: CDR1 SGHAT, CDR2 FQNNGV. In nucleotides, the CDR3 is TGTGTCAGCGGCTTAAGGGCCCAAGATACGCAGTATTTT. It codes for CVSGLRAQDTQYF.

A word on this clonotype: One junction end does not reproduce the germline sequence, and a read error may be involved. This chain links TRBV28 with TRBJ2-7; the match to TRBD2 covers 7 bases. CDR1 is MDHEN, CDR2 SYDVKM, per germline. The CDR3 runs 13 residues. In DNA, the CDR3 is TGTGTCAGCATCTCAAGCGGGGACTACGAGCAGTACTTC. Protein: CVSISSGDYEQYF.

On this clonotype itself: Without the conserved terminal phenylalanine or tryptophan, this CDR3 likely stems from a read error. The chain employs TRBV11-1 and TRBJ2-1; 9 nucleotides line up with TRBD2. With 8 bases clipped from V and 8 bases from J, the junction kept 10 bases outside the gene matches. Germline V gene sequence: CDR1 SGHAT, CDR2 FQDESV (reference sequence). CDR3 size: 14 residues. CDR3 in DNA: TGTGCCAGCTACCCGCGGGAGGGCCGCTATGAGCAGTTCTCC. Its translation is CASYPREGRYEQFS.

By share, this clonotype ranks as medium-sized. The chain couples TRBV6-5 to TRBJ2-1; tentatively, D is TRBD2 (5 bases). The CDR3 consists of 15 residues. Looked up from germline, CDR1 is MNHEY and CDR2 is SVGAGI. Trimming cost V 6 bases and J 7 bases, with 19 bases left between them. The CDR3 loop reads CASSLLEGVVNEQFF. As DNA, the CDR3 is TGTGCCAGCAGCCTACTAGAGGGAGTGGTGAATGAGCAGTTCTTC.

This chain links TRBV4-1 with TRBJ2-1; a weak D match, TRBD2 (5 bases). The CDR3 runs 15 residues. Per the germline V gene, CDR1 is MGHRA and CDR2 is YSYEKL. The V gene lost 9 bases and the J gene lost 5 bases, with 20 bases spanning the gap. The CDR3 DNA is TGCGCCAGTAACCAAGAGGCCTGGGAGAACAATGAGCAGTTCTTC. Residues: CASNQEAWENNEQFF.

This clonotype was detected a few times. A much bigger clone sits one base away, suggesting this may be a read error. CDR3 nucleotides: TGTACCAGCAGCCGACTAGCGGGAACCGGAGAGACCCAGTACTTC. Translating gives CTSSRLAGTGETQYF. The rearrangement uses TRBV7-9 and TRBJ2-5; 11 bases align to TRBD2. From germline, CDR1 is SEHNR and CDR2 FQNEAQ (reference sequence). The CDR3 sequence is 15 residues long.

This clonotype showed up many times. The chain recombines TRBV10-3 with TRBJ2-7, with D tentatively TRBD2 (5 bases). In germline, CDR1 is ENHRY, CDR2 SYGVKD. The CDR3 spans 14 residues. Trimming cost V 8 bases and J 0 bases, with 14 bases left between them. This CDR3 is CAIGGGRSSYEQYF. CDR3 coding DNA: TGTGCCATCGGAGGCGGCCGGAGCTCCTACGAGCAGTACTTC.

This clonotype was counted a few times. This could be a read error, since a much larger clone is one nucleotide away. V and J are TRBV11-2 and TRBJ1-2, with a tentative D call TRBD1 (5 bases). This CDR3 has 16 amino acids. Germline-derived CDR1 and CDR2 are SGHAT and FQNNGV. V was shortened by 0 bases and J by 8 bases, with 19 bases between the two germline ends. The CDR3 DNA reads TGTGCCAGCAGCTTAGATCCGGGGGATTATCCCGTAGGCTACACCTTC. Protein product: CASSLDPGDYPVGYTF.